A single sample gave rise to the 8 T cell receptor beta chains below, sequenced in a study of blood T cell repertoires in COVID-19. Clones were read by immunoSEQ multiplex PCR, and TCRdb kept only the in-frame ones, dropping some. Of 150,000 to 200,000 clones listed, 80% to 90% are singletons. Sequenced sample: peripheral blood. The receptors stem from a man between 60 and 70 years old with acute or convalescent COVID-19.

The V and J genes are TRBV6-5 and TRBJ1-1; 7 nucleotides line up with TRBD1. After removal of 10 bases from V and 2 bases from J, the junction contained 7 bases not matched to a gene. Germline V gives CDR1 MNHEY, CDR2 SVGAGI. CDR3 length: 13 residues. This CDR3 is CATGDSLNTEAFF. CDR3 bases: TGTGCCACCGGGGACAGTCTAAACACTGAAGCTTTCTTT.

This chain uses TRBV29-1 with TRBJ1-1; no clear D gene. Germline V gene lookup returns CDR1 SQVTM and CDR2 ANQGSEA. This CDR3 has 14 amino acids. The V end lost 7 bases, the J end lost 1 base, and 16 bases lay between the germline ends. DNA for the CDR3: TGCAGCGCCAGTCCTCAGGCCGGGAACACTGAAGCTTTCTTT. This sequence encodes CSASPQAGNTEAFF.

This clone was seen once. The CDR3 loop is CAWRKKDRMDEQFF. CDR3 in DNA: TGTGCCTGGAGGAAGAAGGACAGGATGGATGAGCAGTTCTTC. The V and J genes are TRBV30 and TRBJ2-1, with 7 nucleotides matching TRBD1. CDR1 is GTSNPN, CDR2 SVGIG, per germline (reference sequence). J gave up 8 bases and V 3 bases, and 10 bases lay outside the gene matches. The CDR3 is made up of 14 amino acids.

The J gene is TRBJ1-2, the V gene TRBV28, with D unclear. Trimming cost V 1 base and J 0 bases, with 15 bases left between them. CDR1 is MDHEN and CDR2 is SYDVKM in the germline V gene. CDR3 length: 17 amino acids. The CDR3 region has the DNA TGTGCCAGCAGTTTATCTGGGCCGACACCCGCTAACTATGGCTACACCTTC. It translates to CASSLSGPTPANYGYTF.

The V and J genes are TRBV15 and TRBJ1-4; 7 bases agree with TRBD1. This CDR3 is 15 amino acids long. The germline V gene has CDR1 LNHNV and CDR2 YYDKDF (reference sequence). Trimming at V came to 10 bases and at J to 0 bases, leaving 8 bases not matched to a gene. The CDR3 bases are TGTGCCAGCGACAGGGCAGGGGCAACTAATGAAAAACTGTTTTTT. This sequence encodes CASDRAGATNEKLFF.

V and J are TRBV7-3 and TRBJ2-2; 10 nucleotides agree with TRBD1. V shed 3 bases, J shed 4 bases, and the junction held 2 bases outside the gene matches. This CDR3 is 15 amino acids long. Germline lookup yields CDR1 SGHTA and CDR2 FQGTGA. CDR3 amino acids: CASSFRTGGTGELFF. As DNA, the CDR3 is TGTGCCAGCAGCTTCCGGACAGGGGGCACCGGGGAGCTGTTTTTT.

With respect to this clone: A read error may produce the germline difference seen at one junction end. This sequence joins TRBV7-3 and TRBJ2-3; 11 nucleotides line up with TRBD2. This CDR3 contains 15 residues. CDR1 is SGHTA, CDR2 FQGTGA, per germline. The CDR3 DNA follows: TGTGCCAGCAGCGTAACTAGCGGGAGTTCTGATACGCAGTATTTT. This codes for CASSVTSGSSDTQYF.

This clone was seen a single time. This sequence joins TRBV27 and TRBJ2-7; 8 nucleotides agree with TRBD1. Germline-derived CDR1 and CDR2 are MNHEY and SMNVEV (reference sequence). The CDR3 is 15 amino acids. V lost 6 bases to trimming and J lost 5 bases; unmatched junction nucleotides: 12. Here the CDR3 DNA reads TGTGCCAGCAGGACCACAGGGGGGCTTCCCAACGAGCAGTACTTC. It yields the protein CASRTTGGLPNEQYF.